This T cell receptor (beta chain) was identified in a study of CD8+ T cells in alopecia areata. General observations from the study: It was lesional scalp, especially alopecia totalis/universalis, that showed higher clonality than normal scalp.

With respect to this clone: Its antigen remains unidentified.

Treatment specified: oral pan-JAK inhibitor, 5-10 mg twice daily. Unmatched junction bases numbered 8, after V lost 4 bases and J lost 5 bases. CDR1 and CDR2 from the germline V gene are SGHRS and YFSETQ. The CDR3 runs 14 residues. Sequencing templates came from extracted RNA that was reverse transcribed into cDNA. Using immunoSEQ multiplex PCR, the repertoire was profiled, and TCRdb retains in-frame clones only, with some absent. Of 150,000 to 200,000 clones detected, 60% appear once; the ten largest clones hold approximately 1%. Sequences were derived from CD4+ T cells sorted from blood, sampled at week 24, from a patient treated with tofacitinib. This TCR was recovered from a human donor with alopecia areata. The chain has TRBV5-1 and TRBJ2-5, with 7 bases identical to TRBD1. The CDR3 is CASSPDRAGETQYF. The CDR3 DNA reads TGCGCCAGCAGCCCCGACAGGGCTGGGGAGACCCAGTACTTC.